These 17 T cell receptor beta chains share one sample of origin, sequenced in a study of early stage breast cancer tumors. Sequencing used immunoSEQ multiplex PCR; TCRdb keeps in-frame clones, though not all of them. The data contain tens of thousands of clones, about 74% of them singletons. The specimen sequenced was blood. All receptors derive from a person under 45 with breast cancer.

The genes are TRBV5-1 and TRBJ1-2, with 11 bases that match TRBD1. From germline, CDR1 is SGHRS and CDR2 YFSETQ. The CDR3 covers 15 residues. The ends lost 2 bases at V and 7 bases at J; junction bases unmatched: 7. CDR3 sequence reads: CASSLSGTGGSGYTF. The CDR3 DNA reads TGCGCCAGCAGCTTATCCGGGACAGGGGGAAGTGGCTACACCTTC. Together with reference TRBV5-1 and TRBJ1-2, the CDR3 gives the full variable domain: KAGVTQTPRYLIKTRGQQVTLSCSPISGHRSVSWYQQTPGQGLQFLFEYFSETQRNKGNFPGRFSGRQFSNSRSEMNVSTLELGDSALYLCASSLSGTGGSGYTFGSGTRLTVV.

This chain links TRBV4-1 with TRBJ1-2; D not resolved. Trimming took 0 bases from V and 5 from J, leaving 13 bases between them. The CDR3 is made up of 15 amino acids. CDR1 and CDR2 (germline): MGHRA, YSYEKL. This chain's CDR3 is CASSQDWRSLYGYTF. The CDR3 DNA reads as TGCGCCAGCAGCCAAGATTGGCGGTCACTGTATGGCTACACCTTC.

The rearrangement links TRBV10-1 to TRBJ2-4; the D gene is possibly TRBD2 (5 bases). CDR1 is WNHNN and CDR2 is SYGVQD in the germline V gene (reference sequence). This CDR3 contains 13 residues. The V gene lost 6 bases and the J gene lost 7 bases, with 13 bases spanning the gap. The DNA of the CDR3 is TGCGCCAGCAGCCGAGGGTATGGGAACATTCAGTACTTC. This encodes CASSRGYGNIQYF.

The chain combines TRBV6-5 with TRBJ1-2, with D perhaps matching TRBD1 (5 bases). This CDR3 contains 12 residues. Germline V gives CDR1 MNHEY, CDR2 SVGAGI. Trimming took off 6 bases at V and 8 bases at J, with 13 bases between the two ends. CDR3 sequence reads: CASSPGQGGYTF. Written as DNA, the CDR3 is TGTGCCAGCAGCCCCGGCCAGGGAGGCTACACCTTC.

The CDR3 DNA follows: TGTGCCAGCAGCAACCGACTAGCGGAAGAGACCCAGTACTTC. This sequence encodes CASSNRLAEETQYF. The chain carries TRBV7-2 and TRBJ2-5, with 9 nucleotides matching TRBD2. The J segment lost 3 bases and the V segment lost 5 bases, leaving 4 bases of the junction unmatched. The CDR3 loop spans 14 amino acids. Germline V gene data show CDR1 as SGHTA and CDR2 as FQGNSA.

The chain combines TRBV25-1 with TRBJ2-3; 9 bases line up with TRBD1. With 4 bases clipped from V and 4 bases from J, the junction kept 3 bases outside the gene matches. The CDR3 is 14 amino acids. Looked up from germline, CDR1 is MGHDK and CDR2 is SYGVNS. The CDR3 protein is CASSVQGAADTQYF. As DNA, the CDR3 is TGTGCCAGCAGTGTACAGGGGGCAGCAGATACGCAGTATTTT.

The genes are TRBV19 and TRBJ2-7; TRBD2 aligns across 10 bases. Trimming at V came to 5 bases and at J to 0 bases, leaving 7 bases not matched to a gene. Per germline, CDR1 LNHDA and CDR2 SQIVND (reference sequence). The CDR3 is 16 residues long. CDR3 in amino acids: CASSLDGLAASYEQYF. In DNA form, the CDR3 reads TGTGCCAGTAGTCTCGACGGACTAGCGGCCTCCTACGAGCAGTACTTC.

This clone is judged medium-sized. The CDR3 is CASSLAGENYEQYF. As DNA, the CDR3 is TGCGCCAGCAGCCTTGCGGGGGAAAATTACGAGCAGTACTTC. The chain carries TRBV10-2 and TRBJ2-7, with TRBD2 matching 7 bases. From germline, CDR1 is WSHSY and CDR2 SAAADI. CDR3 length: 14 amino acids. Germline trimming cut 6 bases from V and 4 bases from J; bases unmatched to any gene: 9.

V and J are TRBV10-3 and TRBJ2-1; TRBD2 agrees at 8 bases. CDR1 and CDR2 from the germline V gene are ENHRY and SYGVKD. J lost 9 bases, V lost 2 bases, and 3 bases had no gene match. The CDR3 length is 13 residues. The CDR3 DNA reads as TGTGCCATCAGTGAGCTCGGGAGGGGTGAGCAGTTCTTC. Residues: CAISELGRGEQFF.

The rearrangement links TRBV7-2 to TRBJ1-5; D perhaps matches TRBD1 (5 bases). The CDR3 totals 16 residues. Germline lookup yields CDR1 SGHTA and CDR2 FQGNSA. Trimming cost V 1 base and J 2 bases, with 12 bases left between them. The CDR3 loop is CASSLVGQGGNQPQHF. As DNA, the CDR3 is TGTGCCAGCAGCTTAGTCGGCCAGGGTGGCAATCAGCCCCAGCATTTT.

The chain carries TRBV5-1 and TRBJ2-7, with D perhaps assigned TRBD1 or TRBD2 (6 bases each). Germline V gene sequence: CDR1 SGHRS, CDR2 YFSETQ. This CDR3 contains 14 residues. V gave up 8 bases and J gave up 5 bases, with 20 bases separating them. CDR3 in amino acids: CASGFGGLVDEQYF. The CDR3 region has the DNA TGCGCCAGTGGGTTTGGGGGGCTGGTCGACGAGCAGTACTTC.

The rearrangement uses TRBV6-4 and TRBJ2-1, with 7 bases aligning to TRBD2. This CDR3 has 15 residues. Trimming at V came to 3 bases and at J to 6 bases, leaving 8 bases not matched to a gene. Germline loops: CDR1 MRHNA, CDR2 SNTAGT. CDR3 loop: CASSERAGTPNEQFF. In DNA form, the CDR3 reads TGTGCCAGCAGTGAGCGAGCGGGAACCCCCAATGAGCAGTTCTTC.

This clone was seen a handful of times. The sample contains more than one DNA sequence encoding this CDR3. The CDR3 sequence: CAWSVRYEQYF. The CDR3 DNA reads as TGTGCCTGGAGTGTACGGTACGAGCAGTACTTC. The V gene is TRBV30, the J gene TRBJ2-7; D is unclear. Trimming shortened V by 0 bases and J by 4 bases, and 4 bases separated the two germline ends. This CDR3 region has 11 residues. Germline CDR1 is GTSNPN and CDR2 is SVGIG (reference sequence).

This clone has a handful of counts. CDR3 residues: CASSLRQGASNQPQHF. As DNA, the CDR3 is TGTGCCAGTAGTCTACGACAGGGGGCGAGCAATCAGCCCCAGCATTTT. V is TRBV19 and J is TRBJ1-5, with 10 bases that match TRBD1. V lost 5 bases and J lost 1; bases outside the gene matches: 5. The CDR3 is made up of 16 amino acids. The germline gives CDR1 LNHDA, CDR2 SQIVND (reference sequence). The variable domain in full, completed from reference TRBV19 and TRBJ1-5, reads DGGITQSPKYLFRKEGQNVTLSCEQNLNHDAMYWYRQDPGQGLRLIYYSQIVNDFQKGDIAEGYSVSREKKESFPLTVTSAQKNPTAFYLCASSLRQGASNQPQHFGDGTRLSIL.

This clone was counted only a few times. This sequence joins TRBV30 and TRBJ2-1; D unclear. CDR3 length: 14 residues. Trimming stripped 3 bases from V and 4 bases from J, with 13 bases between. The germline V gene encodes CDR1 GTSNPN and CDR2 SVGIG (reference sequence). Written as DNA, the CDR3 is TGTGCCTGGAGCCCCGGAAACGGGTACAATGAGCAGTTCTTC. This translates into CAWSPGNGYNEQFF.

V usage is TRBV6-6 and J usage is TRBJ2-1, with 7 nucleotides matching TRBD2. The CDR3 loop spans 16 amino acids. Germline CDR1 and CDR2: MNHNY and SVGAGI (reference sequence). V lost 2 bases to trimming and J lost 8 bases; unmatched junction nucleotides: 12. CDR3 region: CASSYPMGGRRDEQFF. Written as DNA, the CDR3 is TGTGCCAGCAGTTACCCCATGGGGGGGAGGAGGGATGAGCAGTTCTTC.

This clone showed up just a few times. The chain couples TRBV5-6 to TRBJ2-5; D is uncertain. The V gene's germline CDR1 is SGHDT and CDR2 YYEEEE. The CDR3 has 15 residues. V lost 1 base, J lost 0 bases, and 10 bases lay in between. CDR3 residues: CASSLIGSNQETQYF. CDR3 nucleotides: TGTGCCAGCAGCTTGATCGGGTCTAACCAAGAGACCCAGTACTTC.